This T cell receptor (beta chain) is from a study of glioma-infiltrating T cells. Germline V gene sequence: CDR1 MDHEN, CDR2 SYDVKM. The CDR3 covers 11 residues. The iRepertoire nested amplicon-rescue multiplex PCR amplified TCR alpha and beta CDR3s from RNA. TCRdb recomputed calls from the multiplex PCR reads with MiXCR, one row per CDR3 protein. The data contain some 160,000 distinct CDR3 sequences, around 42% of them singletons. A word on this clonotype: A much larger clone lies a single base off, so this may be a read error.

This receptor was taken from a human donor with low-grade glioma or glioblastoma, undergoing nonglioma brain surgery, or in good health (not recorded which). The chain employs TRBV28 and TRBJ1-5; D remains ambiguous. The specimen sequenced was glioma tissue, nonneoplastic brain tissue, or PBMCs (not recorded which). The CDR3 reads CASGSNKPQHF. DNA of the CDR3: TGTGCCAGCGGGAGCAATAAGCCCCAGCATTTT. The variable domain in full, completed from reference TRBV28 and TRBJ1-5, reads DVKVTQSSRYLVKRTGEKVFLECVQDMDHENMFWYRQDPGLGLRLIYFSYDVKMKEKGDIPEGYSVSREKKERFSLILESASTNQTSMYLCASGSNKPQHFGDGTRLSIL.